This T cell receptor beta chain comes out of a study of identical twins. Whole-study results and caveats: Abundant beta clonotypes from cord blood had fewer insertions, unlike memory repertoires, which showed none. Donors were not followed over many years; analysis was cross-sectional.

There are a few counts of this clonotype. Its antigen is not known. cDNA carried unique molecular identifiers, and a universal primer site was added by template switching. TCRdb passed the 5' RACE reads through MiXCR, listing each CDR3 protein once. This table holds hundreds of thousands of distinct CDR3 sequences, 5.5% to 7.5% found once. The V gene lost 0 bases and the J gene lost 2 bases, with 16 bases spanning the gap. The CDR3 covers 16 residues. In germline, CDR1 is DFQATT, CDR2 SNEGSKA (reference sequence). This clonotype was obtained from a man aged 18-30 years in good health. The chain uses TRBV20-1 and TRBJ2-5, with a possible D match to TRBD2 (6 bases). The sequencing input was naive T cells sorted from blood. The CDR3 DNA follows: TGCAGTGCTAGAGATCTCGAGCGGGTCACTCAAGAGACCCAGTACTTC. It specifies CSARDLERVTQETQYF.